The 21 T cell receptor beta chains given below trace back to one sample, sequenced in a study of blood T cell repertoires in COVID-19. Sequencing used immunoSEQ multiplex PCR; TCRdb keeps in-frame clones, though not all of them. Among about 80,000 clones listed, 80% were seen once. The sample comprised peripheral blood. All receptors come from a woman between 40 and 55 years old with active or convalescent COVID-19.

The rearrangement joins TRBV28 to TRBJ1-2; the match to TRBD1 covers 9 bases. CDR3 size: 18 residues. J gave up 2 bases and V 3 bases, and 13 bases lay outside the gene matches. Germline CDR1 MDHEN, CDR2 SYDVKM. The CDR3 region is CASSFLAPGQGQNYGYTF. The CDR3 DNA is TGTGCCAGCAGTTTTCTAGCGCCGGGACAGGGTCAAAACTATGGCTACACCTTC.

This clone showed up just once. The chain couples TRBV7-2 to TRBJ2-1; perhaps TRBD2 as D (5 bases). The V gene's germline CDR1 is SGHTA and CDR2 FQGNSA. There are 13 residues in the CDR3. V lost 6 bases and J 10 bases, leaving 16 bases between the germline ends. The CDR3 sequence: CASSRNLEGEQFF. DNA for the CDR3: TGTGCCAGCAGTCGCAACTTAGAGGGCGAGCAGTTCTTC.

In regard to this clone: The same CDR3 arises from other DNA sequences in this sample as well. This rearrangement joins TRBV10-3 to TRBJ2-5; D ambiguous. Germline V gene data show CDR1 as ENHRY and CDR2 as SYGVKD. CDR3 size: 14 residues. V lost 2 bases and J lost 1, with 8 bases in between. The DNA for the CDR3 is TGTGCCATCAGTGAGGGTACAGCCCAAGAGACCCAGTACTTC. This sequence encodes CAISEGTAQETQYF.

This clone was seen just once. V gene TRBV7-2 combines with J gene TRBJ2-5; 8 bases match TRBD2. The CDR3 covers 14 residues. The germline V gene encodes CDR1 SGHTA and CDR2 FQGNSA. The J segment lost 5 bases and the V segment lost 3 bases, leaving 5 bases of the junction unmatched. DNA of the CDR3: TGTGCCAGCAGCTTTGGCGGCGGGGGGGAGACCCAGTACTTC. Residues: CASSFGGGGETQYF.

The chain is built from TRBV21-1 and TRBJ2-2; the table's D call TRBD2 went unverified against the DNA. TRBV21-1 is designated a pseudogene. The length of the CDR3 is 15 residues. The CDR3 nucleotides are TGTGCCAGCAGCATAATAGCGGGAGTTGGCGGGGAGCTGTTTTTT. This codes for CASSIIAGVGGELFF.

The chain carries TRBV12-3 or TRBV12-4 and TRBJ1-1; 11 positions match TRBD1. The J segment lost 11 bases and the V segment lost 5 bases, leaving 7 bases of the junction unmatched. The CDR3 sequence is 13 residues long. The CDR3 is CASSTGQGAGAFF. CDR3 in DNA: TGTGCCAGCAGTACTGGACAGGGGGCGGGGGCTTTCTTT.

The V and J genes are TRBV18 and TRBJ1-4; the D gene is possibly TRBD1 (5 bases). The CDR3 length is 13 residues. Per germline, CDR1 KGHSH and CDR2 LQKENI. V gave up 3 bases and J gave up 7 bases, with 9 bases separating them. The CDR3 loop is CASSPQRGEKLFF. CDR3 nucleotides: TGTGCCAGCTCACCCCAAAGGGGTGAAAAACTGTTTTTT.

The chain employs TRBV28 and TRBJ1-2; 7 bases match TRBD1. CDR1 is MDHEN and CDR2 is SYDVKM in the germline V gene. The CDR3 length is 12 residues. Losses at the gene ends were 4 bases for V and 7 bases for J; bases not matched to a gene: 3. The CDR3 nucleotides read TGTGCCAGCAGTTACGGGACAGTTGGCTACACCTTC. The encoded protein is CASSYGTVGYTF.

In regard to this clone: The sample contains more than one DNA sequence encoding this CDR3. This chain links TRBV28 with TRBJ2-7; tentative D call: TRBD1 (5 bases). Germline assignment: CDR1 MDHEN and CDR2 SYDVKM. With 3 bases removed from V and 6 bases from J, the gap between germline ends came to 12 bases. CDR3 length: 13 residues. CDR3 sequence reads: CASSFGQGGEQYF. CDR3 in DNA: TGTGCCAGCAGTTTTGGGCAGGGCGGCGAGCAGTACTTC.

The CDR3 is CSAEDRVSGNTIYF. DNA of the CDR3: TGCAGCGCCGAGGACAGGGTCTCTGGAAACACCATATATTTT. The rearrangement links TRBV29-1 to TRBJ1-3, with 8 bases fitting TRBD1. J lost 0 bases, V lost 7 bases, and 5 bases had no gene match. From germline, CDR1 is SQVTM and CDR2 ANQGSEA. The CDR3 consists of 14 residues. Full variable domain (outside the CDR3, taken from reference TRBV29-1 and TRBJ1-3): SAVISQKPSRDICQRGTSLTIQCQVDSQVTMMFWYRQQPGQSLTLIATANQGSEATYESGFVIDKFPISRPNLTFSTLTVSNMSPEDSSIYLCSAEDRVSGNTIYFGEGSWLTVV.

As DNA, the CDR3 is TGTGCCAGCAGCTTTTACAGGGGTAATCAGCCCCAGCATTTT. Translation gives CASSFYRGNQPQHF. J is TRBJ1-5 and V is TRBV7-2, with 7 bases matching TRBD1. The V gene's germline CDR1 is SGHTA and CDR2 FQGNSA. The CDR3 is 14 residues long. Trimming took 3 bases from V and 4 from J; bases not matched to a gene: 3.

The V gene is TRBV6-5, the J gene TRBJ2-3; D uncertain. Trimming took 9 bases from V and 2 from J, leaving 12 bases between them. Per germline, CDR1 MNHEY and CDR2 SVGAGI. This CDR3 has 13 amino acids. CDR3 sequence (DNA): TGTGCCAGTTCGACAAGCCTCACAGATACGCAGTATTTT. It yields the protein CASSTSLTDTQYF.

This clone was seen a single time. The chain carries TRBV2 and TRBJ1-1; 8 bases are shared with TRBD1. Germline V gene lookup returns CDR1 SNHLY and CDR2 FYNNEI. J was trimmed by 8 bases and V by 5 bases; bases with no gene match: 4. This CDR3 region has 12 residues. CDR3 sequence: CASSPDRGEAFF. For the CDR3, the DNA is TGTGCCAGCAGTCCCGACAGGGGCGAAGCTTTCTTT.

The CDR3 loop is CASSQKGGAAQYF. The CDR3 DNA reads as TGTGCCAGCAGCCAAAAAGGGGGTGCGGCCCAGTACTTC. The J gene is TRBJ2-5, the V gene TRBV4-2; tentative D call: TRBD1 (6 bases). Trimming took off 2 bases at V and 9 bases at J, with 13 bases between the two ends. Germline loops: CDR1 LGHNA, CDR2 YNFKEQ. The CDR3 extends over 13 amino acids.

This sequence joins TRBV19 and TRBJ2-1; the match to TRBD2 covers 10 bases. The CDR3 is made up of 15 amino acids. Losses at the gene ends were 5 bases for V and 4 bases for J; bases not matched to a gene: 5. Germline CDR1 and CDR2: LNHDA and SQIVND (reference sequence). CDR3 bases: TGTGCCAGTAGTTTAGGACTAGCGGCTTACAATGAGCAGTTCTTC. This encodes CASSLGLAAYNEQFF.

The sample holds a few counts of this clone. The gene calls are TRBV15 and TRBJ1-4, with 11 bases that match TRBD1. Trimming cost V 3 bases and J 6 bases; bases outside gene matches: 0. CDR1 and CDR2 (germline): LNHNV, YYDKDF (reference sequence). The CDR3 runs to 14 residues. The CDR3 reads CATSRGQGDEKLFF. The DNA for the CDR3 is TGTGCCACCAGCAGGGGACAGGGGGATGAAAAACTGTTTTTT.

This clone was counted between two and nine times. CDR3 loop: CASSLARTGRIYGYTF. CDR3 DNA sequence: TGTGCCAGCAGCTTAGCCAGGACAGGGAGGATCTATGGCTACACCTTC. The chain recombines TRBV7-9 with TRBJ1-2; 8 bases line up with TRBD1. CDR1 SEHNR and CDR2 FQNEAQ come from the germline V gene (reference sequence). The CDR3 is 16 amino acids. V lost 0 bases, J lost 4 bases, and 7 bases stayed unmatched.

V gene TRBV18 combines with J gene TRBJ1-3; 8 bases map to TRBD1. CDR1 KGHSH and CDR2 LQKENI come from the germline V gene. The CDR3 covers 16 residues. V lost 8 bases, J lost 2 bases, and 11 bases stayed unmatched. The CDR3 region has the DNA TGTGCCAGCGGCCATCGACAGGGGTCAGCTGGAAACACCATATATTTT. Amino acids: CASGHRQGSAGNTIYF.

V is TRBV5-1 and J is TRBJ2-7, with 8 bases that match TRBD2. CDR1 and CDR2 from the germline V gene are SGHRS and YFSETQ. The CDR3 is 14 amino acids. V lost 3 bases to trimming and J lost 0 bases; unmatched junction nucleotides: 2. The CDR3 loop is CASSSSGSSYEQYF. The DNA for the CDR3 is TGCGCCAGCAGCTCCAGCGGGAGCTCCTACGAGCAGTACTTC.

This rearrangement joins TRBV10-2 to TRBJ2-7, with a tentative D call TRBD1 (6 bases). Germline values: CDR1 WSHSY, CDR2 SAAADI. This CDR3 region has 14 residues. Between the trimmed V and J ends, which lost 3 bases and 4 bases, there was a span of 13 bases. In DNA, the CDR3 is TGCGCCAGCAGTGACCACGGACAGTTATACGAGCAGTACTTC. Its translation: CASSDHGQLYEQYF.

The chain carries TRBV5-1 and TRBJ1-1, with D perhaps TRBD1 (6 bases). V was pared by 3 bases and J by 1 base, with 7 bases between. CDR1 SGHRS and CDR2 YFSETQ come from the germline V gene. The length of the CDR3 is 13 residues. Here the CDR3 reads CASSWTENTEAFF. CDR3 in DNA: TGCGCCAGCAGCTGGACAGAGAACACTGAAGCTTTCTTT.